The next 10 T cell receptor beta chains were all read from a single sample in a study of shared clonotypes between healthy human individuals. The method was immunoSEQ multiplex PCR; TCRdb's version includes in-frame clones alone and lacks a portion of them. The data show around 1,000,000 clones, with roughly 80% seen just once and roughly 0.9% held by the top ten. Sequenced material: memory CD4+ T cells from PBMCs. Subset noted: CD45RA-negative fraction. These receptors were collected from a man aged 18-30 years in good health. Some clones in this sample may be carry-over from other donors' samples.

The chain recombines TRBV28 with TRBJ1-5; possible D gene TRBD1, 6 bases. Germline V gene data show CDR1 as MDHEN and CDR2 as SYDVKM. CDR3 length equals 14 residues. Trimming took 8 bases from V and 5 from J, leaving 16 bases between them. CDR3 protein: CASVHPTGHQPQHF. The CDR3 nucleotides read TGTGCCAGCGTTCACCCGACAGGTCATCAGCCCCAGCATTTT. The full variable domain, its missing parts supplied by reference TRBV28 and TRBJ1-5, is DVKVTQSSRYLVKRTGEKVFLECVQDMDHENMFWYRQDPGLGLRLIYFSYDVKMKEKGDIPEGYSVSREKKERFSLILESASTNQTSMYLCASVHPTGHQPQHFGDGTRLSIL.

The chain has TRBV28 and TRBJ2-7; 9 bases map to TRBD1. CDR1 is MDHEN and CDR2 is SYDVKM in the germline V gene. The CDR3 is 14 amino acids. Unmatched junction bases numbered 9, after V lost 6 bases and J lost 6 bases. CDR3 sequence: CASRPGQGSGEQYF. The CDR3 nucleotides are TGTGCCAGCAGACCGGGACAGGGTTCCGGCGAGCAGTACTTC.

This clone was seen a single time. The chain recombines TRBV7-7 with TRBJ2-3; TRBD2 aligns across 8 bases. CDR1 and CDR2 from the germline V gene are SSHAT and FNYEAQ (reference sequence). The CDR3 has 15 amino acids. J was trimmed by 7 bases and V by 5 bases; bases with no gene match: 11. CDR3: CASSQTAGAYNTQYF. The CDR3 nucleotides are TGTGCCAGCAGCCAAACAGCGGGAGCCTATAATACGCAGTATTTT.

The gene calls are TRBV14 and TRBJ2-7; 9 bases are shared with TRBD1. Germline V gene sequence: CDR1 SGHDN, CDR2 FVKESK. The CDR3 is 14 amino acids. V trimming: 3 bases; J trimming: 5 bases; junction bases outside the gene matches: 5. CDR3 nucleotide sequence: TGTGCCAGCAGCCACGGACAGGGGATCGACGAGCAGTACTTC. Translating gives CASSHGQGIDEQYF.

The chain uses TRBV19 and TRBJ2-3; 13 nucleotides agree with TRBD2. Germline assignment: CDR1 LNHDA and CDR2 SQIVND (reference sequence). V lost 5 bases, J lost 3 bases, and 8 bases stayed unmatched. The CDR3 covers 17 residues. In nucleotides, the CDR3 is TGTGCCAGTAGTGCCCAGACTAGCGGGAGGAAGACAGATACGCAGTATTTT. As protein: CASSAQTSGRKTDTQYF.

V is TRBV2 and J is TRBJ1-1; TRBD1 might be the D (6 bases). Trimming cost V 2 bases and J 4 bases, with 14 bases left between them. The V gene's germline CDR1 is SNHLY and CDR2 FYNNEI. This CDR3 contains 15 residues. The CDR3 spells CASSEWQGRVTEAFF. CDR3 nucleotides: TGTGCCAGCAGTGAATGGCAGGGGAGGGTCACTGAAGCTTTCTTT.

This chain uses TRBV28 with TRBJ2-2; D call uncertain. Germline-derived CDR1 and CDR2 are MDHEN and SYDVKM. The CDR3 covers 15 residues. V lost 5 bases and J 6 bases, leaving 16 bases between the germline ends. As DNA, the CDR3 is TGTGCCAGCAGTAAATTCAGGTCCGCGGCCGGGGAGCTGTTTTTT. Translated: CASSKFRSAAGELFF.

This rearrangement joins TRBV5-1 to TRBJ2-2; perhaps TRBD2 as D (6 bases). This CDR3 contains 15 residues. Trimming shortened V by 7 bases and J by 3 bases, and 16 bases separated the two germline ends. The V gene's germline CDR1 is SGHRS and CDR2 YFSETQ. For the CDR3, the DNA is TGCGCCAGCCAGGAAGCGGGCCCTTACACCGGGGAGCTGTTTTTT. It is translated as CASQEAGPYTGELFF.

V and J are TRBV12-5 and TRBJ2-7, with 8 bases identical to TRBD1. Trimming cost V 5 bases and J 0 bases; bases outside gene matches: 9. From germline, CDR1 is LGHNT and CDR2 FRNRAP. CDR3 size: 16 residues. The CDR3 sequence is CASGLRRGQGSYEQYF. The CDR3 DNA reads TGTGCTAGTGGTCTTCGAAGAGGACAGGGCTCCTACGAGCAGTACTTC.

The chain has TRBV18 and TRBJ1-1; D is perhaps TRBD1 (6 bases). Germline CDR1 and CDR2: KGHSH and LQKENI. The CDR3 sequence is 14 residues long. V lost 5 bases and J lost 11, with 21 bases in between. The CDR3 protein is CASSSGHREGSAFF. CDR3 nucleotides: TGTGCCAGCTCATCTGGACACAGGGAGGGGAGCGCTTTCTTT.